This T cell receptor beta chain was retrieved from a study of CD4+ T cells in melanoma. On this clone: The antigen is unknown.

Sequencing was performed with immunoSEQ multiplex PCR; in TCRdb, only in-frame clones are kept and a portion is missing. The data contain roughly 150,000 clones, approximately 91% of them singletons. Study-wide points: Neoantigen-specific CD4+ T cells in melanoma reportedly had diverse differentiation states. CD8+ T cell, macrophage and B cell function reportedly correlated with neoantigen-specific CD4+ T cells.

Trimming pared 10 bases from V and 0 bases from J, leaving 13 bases between. Germline V gene lookup returns CDR1 MGHDK and CDR2 SYGVNS. The CDR3 is 14 residues long. This receptor was identified in a human donor with melanoma. The genes are TRBV25-1 and TRBJ2-1; D might be TRBD1 (6 bases). CDR3 DNA: TGTGCCACCCTAGACAGGAGCTCCTACAATGAGCAGTTCTTC. It codes for CATLDRSSYNEQFF.